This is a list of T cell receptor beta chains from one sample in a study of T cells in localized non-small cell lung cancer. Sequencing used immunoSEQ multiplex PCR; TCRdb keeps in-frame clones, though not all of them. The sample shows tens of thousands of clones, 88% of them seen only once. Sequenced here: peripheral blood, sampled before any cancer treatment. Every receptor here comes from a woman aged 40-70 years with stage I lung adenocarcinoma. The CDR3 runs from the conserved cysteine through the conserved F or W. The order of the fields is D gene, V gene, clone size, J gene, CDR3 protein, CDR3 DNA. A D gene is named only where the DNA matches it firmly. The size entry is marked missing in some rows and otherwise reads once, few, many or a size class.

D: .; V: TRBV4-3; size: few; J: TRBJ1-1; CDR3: CASSQDPLVNTEAFF; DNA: TGCGCCAGCAGCCAAGATCCACTTGTGAACACTGAAGCTTTCTTT
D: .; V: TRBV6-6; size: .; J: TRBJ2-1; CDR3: CASSYPSAHNEQFF; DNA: TGTGCCAGCAGTTACCCATCAGCTCACAATGAGCAGTTCTTC
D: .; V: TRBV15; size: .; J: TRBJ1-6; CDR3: CATSRVVASPLHF; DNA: TGTGCCACCAGCAGAGTGGTGGCTTCACCCCTCCACTTT
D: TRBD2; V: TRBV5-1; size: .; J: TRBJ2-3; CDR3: CASSSGTSGDTQYF; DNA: TGCGCCAGCAGCTCCGGGACTAGCGGGGATACGCAGTATTTT
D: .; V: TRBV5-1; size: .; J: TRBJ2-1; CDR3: CASSLVGSSYNEQFF; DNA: TGCGCCAGCAGCTTGGTTGGGAGCTCCTACAATGAGCAGTTCTTC
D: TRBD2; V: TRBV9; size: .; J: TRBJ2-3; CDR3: CASSVVGGGALDTQYF; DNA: TGTGCCAGCAGCGTAGTGGGCGGGGGGGCCCTAGATACGCAGTATTTT
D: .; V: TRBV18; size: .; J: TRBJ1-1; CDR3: CASSPPGLLMNTEAFF; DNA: TGTGCCAGCTCACCACCGGGGCTCCTAATGAACACTGAAGCTTTCTTT
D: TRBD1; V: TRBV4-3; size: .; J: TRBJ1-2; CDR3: CASSLRTGSNYGYTF; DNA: TGCGCCAGCAGCCTTCGGACAGGCAGTAACTATGGCTACACCTTC
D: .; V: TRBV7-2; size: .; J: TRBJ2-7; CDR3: CASSFGVEQYF; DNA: TGTGCCAGCAGCTTTGGGGTTGAGCAGTACTTC
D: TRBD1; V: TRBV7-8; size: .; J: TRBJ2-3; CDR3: CASSFIRTGGTDTQYF; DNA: TGTGCCAGCAGCTTTATACGGACAGGGGGCACAGATACGCAGTATTTT
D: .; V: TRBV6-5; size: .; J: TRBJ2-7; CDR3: CASSYLLKAYEQYF; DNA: TGTGCCAGCAGTTACCTTCTCAAGGCCTACGAGCAGTACTTC
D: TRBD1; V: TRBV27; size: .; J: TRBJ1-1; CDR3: CASNSRGMNTEAFF; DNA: TGTGCCAGCAACTCCAGGGGGATGAACACTGAAGCTTTCTTT
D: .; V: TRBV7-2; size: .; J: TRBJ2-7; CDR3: CASSLARGERDEQYF; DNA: TGTGCCAGCAGCTTAGCCAGGGGCGAGCGGGACGAGCAGTACTTC
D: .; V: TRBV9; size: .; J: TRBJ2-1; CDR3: CASSVAPGFPSDEQFF; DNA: TGTGCCAGCAGCGTAGCCCCCGGATTCCCCTCCGATGAGCAGTTCTTC
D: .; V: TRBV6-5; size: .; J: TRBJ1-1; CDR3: CASNLDGNTEAFF; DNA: TGTGCCAGCAATCTCGACGGGAACACTGAAGCTTTCTTT
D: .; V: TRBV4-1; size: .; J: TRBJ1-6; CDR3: CASSYQGGYNSPLHF; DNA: TGCGCCAGCAGCTATCAGGGTGGGTATAATTCACCCCTCCACTTT
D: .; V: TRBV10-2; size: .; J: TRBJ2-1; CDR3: CASSFSVNEQFF; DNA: TGCGCCAGCAGCTTCAGCGTCAATGAGCAGTTCTTC
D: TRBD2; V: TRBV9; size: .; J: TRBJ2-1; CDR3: CASSGLQTSRSEQFF; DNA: TGTGCCAGCAGCGGCCTCCAGACTAGCCGGTCTGAGCAGTTCTTC
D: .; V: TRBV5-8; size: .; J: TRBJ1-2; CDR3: CASSRPLLGIYGYTF; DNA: TGTGCCAGCAGCCGCCCCCTTTTGGGGATATATGGCTACACCTTC
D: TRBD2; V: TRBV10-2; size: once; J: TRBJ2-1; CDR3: CASSLAGGNNEQFF; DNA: TGCGCCAGCTCCCTAGCGGGGGGTAACAATGAGCAGTTCTTC
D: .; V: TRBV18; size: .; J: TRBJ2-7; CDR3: CASSPGTGYEQYF; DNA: TGTGCCAGCTCACCCGGCACAGGGTACGAGCAGTACTTC
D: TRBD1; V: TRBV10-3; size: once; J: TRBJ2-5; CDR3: CATRQGAAETQYF; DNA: TGTGCCACCAGACAGGGGGCCGCAGAGACCCAGTACTTC
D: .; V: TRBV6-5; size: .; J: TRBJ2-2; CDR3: CASRTNGELFF; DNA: TGTGCCAGTAGGACGAACGGGGAGCTGTTTTTT
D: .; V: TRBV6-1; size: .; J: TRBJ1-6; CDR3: CASSEIQGSYNSPLHF; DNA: TGTGCCAGCAGTGAAATCCAGGGATCCTATAATTCACCCCTCCACTTT
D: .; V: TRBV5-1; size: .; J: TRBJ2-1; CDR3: CASSLFWGESSYNEQFF; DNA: TGCGCCAGCAGCTTGTTTTGGGGGGAGAGCTCCTACAATGAGCAGTTCTTC
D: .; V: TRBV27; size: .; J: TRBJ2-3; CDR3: CASSPGPNTDTQYF; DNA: TGTGCCAGCAGTCCGGGCCCGAACACAGATACGCAGTATTTT
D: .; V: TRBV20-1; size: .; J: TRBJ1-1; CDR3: CSARVGTEAFF; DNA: TGCAGTGCTAGAGTAGGAACTGAAGCTTTCTTT
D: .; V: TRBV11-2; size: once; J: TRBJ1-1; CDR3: CASSLRRNTEAFF; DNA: TGTGCCAGCAGCTTACGGCGGAACACTGAAGCTTTCTTT
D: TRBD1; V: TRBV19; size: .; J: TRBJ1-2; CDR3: CASSTRQGYGYTF; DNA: TGTGCCAGTAGTACCCGACAGGGGTATGGCTACACCTTC
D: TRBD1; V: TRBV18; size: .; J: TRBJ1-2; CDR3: CASSPTGGRGYTF; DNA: TGTGCCAGCTCACCGACAGGGGGTCGCGGCTACACCTTC
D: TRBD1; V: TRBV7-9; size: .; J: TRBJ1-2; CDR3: CASSLGQGANYGYTF; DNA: TGTGCCAGCAGCTTAGGGCAGGGGGCAAACTATGGCTACACCTTC
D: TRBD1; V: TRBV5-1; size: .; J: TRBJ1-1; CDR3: CASSSTGGRNTEAFF; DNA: TGCGCCAGCAGTTCGACAGGGGGCAGGAACACTGAAGCTTTCTTT
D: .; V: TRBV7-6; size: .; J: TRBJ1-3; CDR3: CASSAGPGYSGNTIYF; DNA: TGTGCCAGCAGCGCAGGGCCAGGGTACTCTGGAAACACCATATATTTT
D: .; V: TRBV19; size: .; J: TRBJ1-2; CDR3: CASSIRRQKFNYGYTF; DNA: TGTGCCAGTAGTATTCGAAGACAGAAATTTAACTATGGCTACACCTTC
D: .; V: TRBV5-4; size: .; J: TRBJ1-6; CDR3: CASSRNWGRNNSPLHF; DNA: TGTGCCAGCAGCAGGAACTGGGGACGGAATAATTCACCCCTCCACTTT
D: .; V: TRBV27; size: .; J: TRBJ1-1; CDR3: CASRDGTLGTEAFF; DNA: TGTGCCAGCAGAGACGGGACGCTGGGTACTGAAGCTTTCTTT
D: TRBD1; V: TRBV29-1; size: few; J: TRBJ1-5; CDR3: CSAGQDINQPQHF; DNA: TGCAGCGCGGGACAGGATATTAATCAGCCCCAGCATTTT
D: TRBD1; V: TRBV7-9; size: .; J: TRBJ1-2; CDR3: CASSFTGGGLRGYTF; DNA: TGTGCCAGCAGCTTTACAGGGGGCGGTCTACGTGGCTACACCTTC
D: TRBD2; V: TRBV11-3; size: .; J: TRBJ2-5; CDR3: CASSPTSGGAEETQYF; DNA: TGTGCCAGCAGCCCGACTAGCGGGGGTGCCGAAGAGACCCAGTACTTC
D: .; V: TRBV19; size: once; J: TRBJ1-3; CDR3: CASKPTRLLSGNTIYF; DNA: TGTGCCAGCAAGCCCACCCGACTGCTCTCTGGAAACACCATATATTTT
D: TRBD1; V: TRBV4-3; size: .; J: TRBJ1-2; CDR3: CASSQRATGAYGYTF; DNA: TGCGCCAGCAGCCAGAGGGCGACAGGGGCCTATGGCTACACCTTC
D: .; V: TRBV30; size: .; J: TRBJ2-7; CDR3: CTWSVRIARTYEQYF; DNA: TGTACCTGGAGTGTACGGATCGCACGTACCTACGAGCAGTACTTC
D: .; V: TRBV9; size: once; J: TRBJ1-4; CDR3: CASSQGRATNEKLFF; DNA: TGTGCCAGCAGTCAAGGACGGGCAACTAATGAAAAACTGTTTTTT
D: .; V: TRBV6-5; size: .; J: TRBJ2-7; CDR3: CASSSSLSRQGYEQYF; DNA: TGTGCCAGCAGTTCCTCCCTCTCGCGCCAGGGCTACGAGCAGTACTTC
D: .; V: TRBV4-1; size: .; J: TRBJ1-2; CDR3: CASSQEEGLGYTF; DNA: TGCGCCAGCAGCCAAGAGGAGGGGCTAGGCTACACCTTC
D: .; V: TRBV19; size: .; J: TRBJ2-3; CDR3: CASARKGTDTQYF; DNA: TGTGCCAGCGCTAGGAAGGGCACAGATACGCAGTATTTT
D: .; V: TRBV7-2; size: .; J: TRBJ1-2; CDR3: CASSLARIANYGYTF; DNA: TGTGCCAGCAGCTTAGCAAGGATAGCTAACTATGGCTACACCTTC
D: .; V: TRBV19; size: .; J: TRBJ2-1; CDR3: CASSINHGPNNEQFF; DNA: TGTGCCAGTAGTATAAATCATGGACCAAACAATGAGCAGTTCTTC
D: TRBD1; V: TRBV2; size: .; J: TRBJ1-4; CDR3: CASSQGAVGEKLFF; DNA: TGTGCCAGCAGCCAGGGGGCCGTCGGTGAAAAACTGTTTTTT
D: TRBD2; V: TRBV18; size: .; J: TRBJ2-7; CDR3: CASSPLLAGGEQYF; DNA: TGTGCCAGCTCACCACTGCTAGCGGGGGGCGAGCAGTACTTC
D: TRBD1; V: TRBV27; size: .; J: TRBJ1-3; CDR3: CASSQTGGPGNTIYF; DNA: TGTGCCAGCAGTCAAACAGGGGGCCCTGGAAACACCATATATTTT
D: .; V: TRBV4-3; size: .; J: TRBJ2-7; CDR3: CASSQDLGRGYEQYF; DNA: TGCGCCAGCAGCCAAGATCTGGGCAGGGGCTACGAGCAGTACTTC
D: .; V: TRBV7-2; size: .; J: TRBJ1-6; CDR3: CASSLGGHRYNSPLHF; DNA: TGTGCCAGCAGCTTAGGAGGTCACAGATATAATTCACCCCTCCACTTT
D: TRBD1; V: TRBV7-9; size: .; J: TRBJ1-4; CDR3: CASSVQGEVEKLFF; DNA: TGTGCCAGCAGCGTTCAGGGGGAGGTTGAAAAACTGTTTTTT
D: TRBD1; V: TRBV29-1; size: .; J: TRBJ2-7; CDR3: CSVETGDSYEQYF; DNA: TGCAGCGTTGAAACAGGGGACTCCTACGAGCAGTACTTC